This T cell receptor beta chain came from a study of OX40 agonist ivuxolimab in advanced cancers. Across the study: Treatment of patients was with ivuxolimab, an agonistic anti-OX40 (CD134) antibody. Study outcomes and limitations: Expanded clones tended on average to be more numerous among CD8+ T cells than CD4+.

People who had autoimmune disease history or systemic immunosuppression were excluded. The sampling schedule covered blood at baseline, cycle 4 day 1, and cycle 7 day 1. Measured with immunoSEQ multiplex PCR; TCRdb has only the in-frame clones, and not every one. The sample yields tens of thousands of clones, about 90% seen once. Notes on this clone: The antigen is undetermined.

The specimen was CD4+ or CD8+ T cells sorted from blood, collected in a trial of the OX40 agonist ivuxolimab. The receptor's source is an adult with an advanced solid tumor such as melanoma, head and neck, liver or kidney cancer.

The CDR3 loop is CASGLDLVDEQFF. The CDR3 DNA reads TGTGCTAGTGGTTTGGATCTAGTTGATGAGCAGTTCTTC. The rearrangement joins TRBV12-5 to TRBJ2-1; D call uncertain. The CDR3 runs 13 residues. Per germline, CDR1 LGHNT and CDR2 FRNRAP. V lost 1 base to trimming and J lost 8 bases, with 9 bases between them.